The 12 T cell receptor beta chains reported below all come from one sample, sequenced in a study of blood T cell repertoires in COVID-19. Produced via immunoSEQ multiplex PCR; TCRdb's table is partial and in-frame only. This sample carries fewer than 200,000 clones, roughly 84% of them seen once, and the ten largest clones take approximately 1.3%. Sequenced material: peripheral blood. These receptors all come from a man aged 55-75 years who had recovered from COVID-19.

V is TRBV3-1 (or the pseudogene TRBV3-2) and J is TRBJ1-2; D possibly corresponds to TRBD1 (6 bases). The CDR3 is made up of 14 amino acids. Germline V lookup: CDR1 LGHDT, CDR2 YNNKEL (reference sequence). Trimming shortened V by 3 bases and J by 2 bases, and 10 bases separated the two germline ends. CDR3 bases: TGTGCCAGCAGCCATCCCACAGGGAACTATGGCTACACCTTC. Translating gives CASSHPTGNYGYTF.

The chain uses TRBV19 and TRBJ2-7, with TRBD1 as a possible D gene (6 bases). The CDR3 extends over 13 amino acids. CDR1 LNHDA and CDR2 SQIVND come from the germline V gene (reference sequence). V shed 4 bases and J shed 5 bases, with 12 bases lying between them. As DNA, the CDR3 is TGTGCCAGTAGTAGTCAGGGGTCGCACGAGCAGTACTTC. As protein: CASSSQGSHEQYF.

This chain joins TRBV30 and TRBJ1-1; TRBD1 matches 8 bases. CDR1 GTSNPN and CDR2 SVGIG come from the germline V gene (reference sequence). This CDR3 is 15 amino acids long. V dropped 0 bases and J dropped 1; count of bases not matched to a gene: 4. The CDR3 DNA sequence: TGTGCCTGGAGTGTCCAGGGGGCCCGGAACACTGAAGCTTTCTTT. It is translated as CAWSVQGARNTEAFF.

The V and J genes are TRBV28 and TRBJ1-4; 8 bases are shared with TRBD1. Germline V gene data show CDR1 as MDHEN and CDR2 as SYDVKM. Trimming removed 5 bases from V and 8 bases from J; junction bases left unmatched: 7. The CDR3 loop spans 14 amino acids. CDR3 loop: CASSTQGGFEKLFF. CDR3 nucleotides: TGTGCCAGCAGTACACAGGGGGGTTTCGAAAAACTGTTTTTT.

The chain uses TRBV5-4 and TRBJ1-3; 9 bases agree with TRBD1. With V trimmed by 4 bases and J by 1 base, 9 bases remained unmatched. CDR1 SGHNT and CDR2 YYREEE come from the germline V gene (reference sequence). This CDR3 comprises 17 residues. As DNA, the CDR3 is TGTGCCAGCAGCCCAACAGGGGGCGCTATTTCTGGAAACACCATATATTTT. Translation: CASSPTGGAISGNTIYF.

The rearrangement joins TRBV9 to TRBJ1-2, with 11 bases that match TRBD1. The CDR3 has 16 residues. Germline V CDR1 and CDR2: SGDLS, YYNGEE. V lost 3 bases and J lost 8; bases outside the gene matches: 12. CDR3 nucleotide sequence: TGTGCCAGCAGCGGTCCGGGACAGGGGGAGAGAAGGGGCTACACCTTC. This gives the protein CASSGPGQGERRGYTF.

V and J are TRBV19 and TRBJ1-2; TRBD1 matches at 8 bases. The germline V gene encodes CDR1 LNHDA and CDR2 SQIVND (reference sequence). The CDR3 spans 17 residues. V was clipped by 0 bases and J by 4 bases; unmatched bases: 10. Written as DNA, the CDR3 is TGTGCCAGTAGTATAGATCTCCCGCGGACAGGGCGCTATGGCTACACCTTC. The encoded protein is CASSIDLPRTGRYGYTF.

The chain recombines TRBV7-9 with TRBJ1-6; D is possibly TRBD1 (6 bases). CDR1 and CDR2 (germline): SEHNR, FQNEAQ (reference sequence). Trimming took off 6 bases at V and 16 bases at J, with 16 bases between the two ends. The CDR3 loop spans 12 amino acids. The CDR3 DNA reads TGTGCCAGCAGTGAGACGCCGGGACATCTCCACTTT. This gives the protein CASSETPGHLHF.

The chain combines TRBV19 with TRBJ2-7; maybe TRBD2 (6 bases). Germline V gene lookup returns CDR1 LNHDA and CDR2 SQIVND (reference sequence). V lost 1 base and J 6 bases, leaving 13 bases between the germline ends. This CDR3 contains 14 residues. Here the CDR3 reads CASSIVEGSIEQYF. The CDR3 DNA reads TGTGCCAGTAGTATAGTGGAGGGGAGCATCGAGCAGTACTTC.

This clone occurred once. The rearrangement joins TRBV4-3 to TRBJ1-1, with D unresolved. The CDR3 spans 15 residues. Trimming took off 0 bases at V and 4 bases at J, with 12 bases between the two ends. The V gene's germline CDR1 is LGHNA and CDR2 YSLEER. CDR3 amino acids: CASSQDTSEGTEAFF. CDR3 bases: TGCGCCAGCAGCCAAGATACCAGTGAGGGCACTGAAGCTTTCTTT.

This clone was detected only a few times. The chain links TRBV25-1 to TRBJ2-5, with D maybe TRBD1 (5 bases). With 4 bases removed from V and 4 bases from J, the gap between germline ends came to 7 bases. CDR3 length equals 12 residues. Germline V gene sequence: CDR1 MGHDK, CDR2 SYGVNS. The CDR3 DNA is TGTGCCAGCAGTGGAACAGGAGAGACCCAGTACTTC. Residues: CASSGTGETQYF.

This rearrangement joins TRBV10-1 to TRBJ2-5, with TRBD2 identical over 11 bases. Per the germline V gene, CDR1 is WNHNN and CDR2 is SYGVQD (reference sequence). The CDR3 spans 17 residues. V lost 6 bases and J lost 3; bases outside the gene matches: 12. CDR3 sequence (DNA): TGCGCCAGCAGGAGCCCTCCTGTAGCGGGGGGGAAAGAGACCCAGTACTTC. It translates to CASRSPPVAGGKETQYF.